The TCR beta chain under discussion was sequenced for a study of CD8+ T cells in alopecia areata. Study conclusions and caveats: More clonal than normal scalp was lesional scalp, particularly alopecia totalis/universalis. Tofacitinib delivered significant drops in scalp clonality and in expanded CD8+ clones among the top 100. With tofacitinib ongoing, many expanded lesional clones persisted in both scalp and blood.

About this clone: Its matching antigen is unknown.

The treatment is: oral pan-JAK inhibitor, 5-10 mg twice daily. Specimens obtained from alopecia areata patients comprised lesional scalp punch biopsies and peripheral blood. In each case, RNA was isolated and then reverse transcribed into cDNA as the sequencing template. Clones were sequenced by immunoSEQ multiplex PCR, and TCRdb holds only the in-frame ones, with some missing. The sample yields 200,000 to 250,000 clones, over 60% seen once. Germline CDR1 SNHLY, CDR2 FYNNEI. With 6 bases removed from V and 1 base from J, the gap between germline ends came to 7 bases. The CDR3 is 12 amino acids. This sequence originates from a human donor with alopecia areata. This rearrangement joins TRBV2 to TRBJ2-7; D is unclear. The sequencing here drew on CD4+ T cells sorted from blood, taken at week 4, from a patient treated with tofacitinib. The CDR3 region is CASREISYEQYF. The CDR3 nucleotides read TGTGCCAGCAGGGAGATATCCTACGAGCAGTACTTC.